This T cell receptor beta chain was identified in a study of response to subunit inactivated influenza vaccine. Study conclusions and caveats: The authors proposed limited new T cell recruitment per seasonal influenza vaccination.

MiXCR, run by TCRdb on the RT-PCR reads, gives a single entry per CDR3 protein. The sample comprises more than 600,000 distinct CDR3 sequences, around 18% of which are singletons, and approximately 10% rests with the top ten. The V gene lost 3 bases and the J gene lost 7 bases, with 12 bases spanning the gap. The length of the CDR3 is 13 residues. This clonotype was recorded many times. Its antigen is not known. V gene TRBV12-3 or TRBV12-4 combines with J gene TRBJ1-2; possibly TRBD1 for D (6 bases). Here the sequenced sample was PBMCs from blood, taken less than 6 days after vaccination. The origin of this receptor is a man aged 50 or older who received an inactivated influenza vaccine. The chain's CDR3 is CASSLGGYAGYTF. Written as DNA, the CDR3 is TGTGCCAGCAGTTTGGGGGGCTACGCTGGCTACACCTTC.